The 19 T cell receptor beta chains below all came from one sample that was sequenced in a study of cytomegalovirus exposure and HLA in healthy donors (dated by TCRdb to about 2017). The method was the immunoSEQ multiplex PCR assay. TCRdb's version of the immuneACCESS table is confined to in-frame rearrangements and falls short of the full clone set. An unresolved V gene accounts for under half of the shortfall where checked; the remainder is of unknown origin. The sample table shows about 250,000 clones, and roughly 87% are seen once. The leading ten clones occupy more than 10% of the sample. Sequenced: PBMCs. Every receptor here comes from a man between 18 and 35 years old in good health and CMV-seropositive.

The genes are TRBV6-6 and TRBJ1-1; D is unresolved. Trimming removed 7 bases from V and 1 base from J, with 10 bases in between. The CDR3 sequence is 13 residues long. Germline assignment: CDR1 MNHNY and CDR2 SVGAGI (reference sequence). The CDR3 nucleotides read TGTGCCAGCATCCTAGGTGAGAACACTGAAGCTTTCTTT. Translation: CASILGENTEAFF.

In regard to this clone: An end of the junction does not agree with germline; a read error may underlie this. The rearrangement uses TRBV2 and TRBJ2-1, with D tentatively TRBD2 (6 bases). This CDR3 has 15 amino acids. The V gene's germline CDR1 is SNHLY and CDR2 FYNNEI. The CDR3 nucleotides are TGTGCCAGCAGTAAAGCGGGTTATTCCTACAATGAGCAGTTCTTC. It specifies CASSKAGYSYNEQFF.

The rearrangement uses TRBV11-2 and TRBJ2-1, with 9 bases aligning to TRBD1. The CDR3 length is 16 residues. V shed 5 bases and J 3 bases; nucleotides not matched to a gene: 8. Germline V CDR1 and CDR2: SGHAT, FQNNGV. CDR3 DNA sequence: TGTGCCAGCAGCCACAGGGGGCTAGCTGTCTACAATGAGCAGTTCTTC. As protein: CASSHRGLAVYNEQFF.

The CDR3: CATTDGSYEQYF. DNA for the CDR3: TGTGCCACCACGGACGGTAGCTACGAGCAGTACTTC. This rearrangement joins TRBV21-1 to TRBJ2-7. TRBV21-1 is a known pseudogene. The CDR3 spans 12 residues.

V gene TRBV9 combines with J gene TRBJ2-2; D perhaps matches TRBD2 (7 bases). The CDR3 covers 19 residues. Germline lookup yields CDR1 SGDLS and CDR2 YYNGEE. V lost 4 bases, J lost 1 base, and 23 bases lay in between. The CDR3 nucleotides read TGTGCCAGCAGCCAAGGGGAGGGGGGTTTATGGTGGAACACCGGGGAGCTGTTTTTT. Its protein product is CASSQGEGGLWWNTGELFF. The full variable domain, its missing parts supplied by reference TRBV9 and TRBJ2-2, is DSGVTQTPKHLITATGQRVTLRCSPRSGDLSVYWYQQSLDQGLQFLIQYYNGEERAKGNILERFSAQQFPDLHSELNLSSLELGDSALYFCASSQGEGGLWWNTGELFFGEGSRLTVL.

V is TRBV9 and J is TRBJ2-1; no reliable D call. This CDR3 contains 11 residues. Trimming cost V 3 bases and J 7 bases, with 5 bases left between them. Germline loops: CDR1 SGDLS, CDR2 YYNGEE. Written as DNA, the CDR3 is TGTGCCAGCAGCGAGACGAATGAGCAGTTCTTC. Protein product: CASSETNEQFF. Full variable domain (outside the CDR3, taken from reference TRBV9 and TRBJ2-1): DSGVTQTPKHLITATGQRVTLRCSPRSGDLSVYWYQQSLDQGLQFLIQYYNGEERAKGNILERFSAQQFPDLHSELNLSSLELGDSALYFCASSETNEQFFGPGTRLTVL.

This clone appeared a single time. J is TRBJ2-2 and V is TRBV5-1, with 8 nucleotides matching TRBD2. Unmatched junction bases numbered 9, after V lost 4 bases and J lost 1 base. CDR3 size: 17 residues. Germline CDR1 is SGHRS and CDR2 is YFSETQ. In nucleotides, the CDR3 is TGCGCCAGCAGCACTCCCTCTAGCGGGCTGAACACCGGGGAGCTGTTTTTT. This gives the protein CASSTPSSGLNTGELFF.

This chain joins TRBV11-2 and TRBJ2-1, with a weak D call TRBD2 (6 bases). Per the germline V gene, CDR1 is SGHAT and CDR2 is FQNNGV. This CDR3 has 17 amino acids. The ends were cut back, 0 bases at V and 8 bases at J, with 20 bases in the middle. In DNA form, the CDR3 reads TGTGCCAGCAGCTTAGATCTAAGCTGGAGGGCTCCGGATGAGCAGTTCTTC. Residues: CASSLDLSWRAPDEQFF.

A note on this clone: At one end, the junction sequence differs from germline, possibly due to a read error. The chain has TRBV11-2 and TRBJ2-1, with 12 bases identical to TRBD2. CDR3 size: 15 residues. Germline V gene data show CDR1 as SGHAT and CDR2 as FQNNGV. The CDR3 bases are TGTGCCAGCAGCGGCCCGGGACTAGCGGGTGGGTCTCTCGTCTTC. As protein: CASSGPGLAGGSLVF.

The chain recombines TRBV5-4 with TRBJ2-7; TRBD2 aligns across 7 bases. Germline V lookup: CDR1 SGHNT, CDR2 YYREEE (reference sequence). The CDR3 extends over 16 amino acids. Unmatched junction bases numbered 16, after V lost 5 bases and J lost 5 bases. The CDR3 nucleotides read TGTGCCAGCAGTTATACCGGACTAGTTAAGTCTAACGAGCAGTACTTC. It is translated as CASSYTGLVKSNEQYF.

The chain employs TRBV19 and TRBJ1-5, with D unresolved. V lost 8 bases and J lost 4, with 12 bases in between. Germline CDR1 LNHDA, CDR2 SQIVND (reference sequence). There are 13 residues in the CDR3. The DNA for the CDR3 is TGTGCCAGTGGGTCAGGATCGAATCAGCCCCAGCATTTT. This encodes CASGSGSNQPQHF.

The V gene is TRBV7-2, the J gene TRBJ2-1; 9 nucleotides match TRBD1. The CDR3 extends over 14 amino acids. The V gene end was trimmed by 5 bases and the J gene end by 7 bases; junction bases not matched to a gene: 6. CDR1 is SGHTA, CDR2 FQGNSA, per germline. The CDR3 DNA sequence: TGTGCCAGCAGCACCGGGACAGGGCTTAATGAGCAGTTCTTC. This codes for CASSTGTGLNEQFF. Drawing the rest from reference TRBV7-2 and TRBJ2-1, the complete variable domain is GAGVSQSPSNKVTEKGKDVELRCDPISGHTALYWYRQSLGQGLEFLIYFQGNSAPDKSGLPSDRFSAERTGGSVSTLTIQRTQQEDSAVYLCASSTGTGLNEQFFGPGTRLTVL.

The V gene is TRBV30, the J gene TRBJ2-3; possibly TRBD1 for D (6 bases). CDR3 length: 16 amino acids. CDR1 GTSNPN and CDR2 SVGIG come from the germline V gene (reference sequence). The ends were cut back, 6 bases at V and 3 bases at J, with 22 bases in the middle. The CDR3 nucleotides read TGTGCCTGCAGACCCTGGACAGTCTCCTGGACAGATACGCAGTATTTT. This gives the protein CACRPWTVSWTDTQYF.

CDR3 protein: CASSQTPGQTSTDTQYF. In DNA form, the CDR3 reads TGCGCCAGCAGCCAAACCCCGGGACAGACAAGCACAGATACGCAGTATTTT. The V and J genes are TRBV4-3 and TRBJ2-3; 7 bases map to TRBD1. Germline assignment: CDR1 LGHNA and CDR2 YSLEER. The CDR3 has 17 amino acids. V dropped 2 bases and J dropped 0; count of bases not matched to a gene: 8.

The chain joins TRBV30 to TRBJ1-2; tentative D call: TRBD1 (6 bases). V gave up 1 base and J gave up 6 bases, with 9 bases separating them. The CDR3 length is 12 residues. The V gene's germline CDR1 is GTSNPN and CDR2 SVGIG (reference sequence). CDR3: CAWSARTDGYTF. DNA of the CDR3: TGTGCCTGGAGTGCTAGGACAGATGGCTACACCTTC. The whole variable domain, filled in from reference TRBV30 and TRBJ1-2, reads SQTIHQWPATLVQPVGSPLSLECTVEGTSNPNLYWYRQAAGRGLQLLFYSVGIGQISSEVPQNLSASRPQDRQFILSSKKLLLSDSGFYLCAWSARTDGYTFGSGTRLTVV.

The chain couples TRBV7-8 to TRBJ1-2; 10 nucleotides line up with TRBD1. This CDR3 contains 15 residues. The trim removed 5 bases at V and 7 bases at J, leaving 10 bases unmatched. Germline assignment: CDR1 SGHVS and CDR2 FQNEAQ. CDR3 nucleotide sequence: TGTGCCAGCAGCCGTCTTGAGACAGGGGGCGGTGGCTACACCTTC. Translation gives CASSRLETGGGGYTF.

The J gene is TRBJ1-2, the V gene TRBV20-1; TRBD1 might be the D (5 bases). This CDR3 comprises 11 residues. CDR1 is DFQATT, CDR2 SNEGSKA, per germline (reference sequence). The CDR3 nucleotides read TGCTTGGGACGGTCCTACTATGGCTACACCTTC. Amino acids: CLGRSYYGYTF.

The V and J genes are TRBV29-1 and TRBJ2-1, with D possibly being TRBD1 or TRBD2 (5 bases each). This CDR3 comprises 14 residues. V lost 7 bases to trimming and J lost 5 bases, with 18 bases between them. The V gene's germline CDR1 is SQVTM and CDR2 ANQGSEA. The chain's CDR3 is CSADLGVSDNEQFF. The CDR3 DNA reads TGCAGCGCCGATCTGGGGGTATCAGACAATGAGCAGTTCTTC.

This sequence joins TRBV27 and TRBJ2-3; 7 bases map to TRBD1. The CDR3 sequence is 16 residues long. Trimming at V came to 6 bases and at J to 2 bases, leaving 11 bases not matched to a gene. Germline lookup yields CDR1 MNHEY and CDR2 SMNVEV (reference sequence). CDR3 coding DNA: TGTGCCAGCAGCACGACAGGGTTCCGAACCACAGATACGCAGTATTTT. Its protein product is CASSTTGFRTTDTQYF.